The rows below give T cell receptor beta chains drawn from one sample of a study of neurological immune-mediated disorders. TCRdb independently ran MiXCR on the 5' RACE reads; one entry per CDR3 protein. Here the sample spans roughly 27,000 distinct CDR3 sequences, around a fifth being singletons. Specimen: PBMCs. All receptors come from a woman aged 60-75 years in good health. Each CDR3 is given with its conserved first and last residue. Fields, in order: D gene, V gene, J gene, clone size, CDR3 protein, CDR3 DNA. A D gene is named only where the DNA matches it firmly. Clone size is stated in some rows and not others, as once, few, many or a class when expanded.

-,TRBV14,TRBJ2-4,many,CASSARGADIQYF,TGTGCCAGCAGCGCGAGGGGGGCGGACATTCAGTACTTC
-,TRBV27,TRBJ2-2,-,CASSFYGAGELFF,TGTGCCAGCAGTTTCTACGGGGCCGGGGAGCTGTTTTTT
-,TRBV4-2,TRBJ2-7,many,CASSQARDTGYEQYF,TGTGCCAGCAGCCAGGCCCGGGACACAGGCTACGAGCAGTACTTC
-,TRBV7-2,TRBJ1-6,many,CASSLPGSYNSPLHF,TGTGCCAGCAGCTTACCTGGGTCCTATAATTCACCCCTCCACTTT
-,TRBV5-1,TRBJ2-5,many,CASSLWGAQETQYF,TGCGCCAGCAGCTTATGGGGGGCCCAAGAGACCCAGTACTTC
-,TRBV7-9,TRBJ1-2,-,CASSPQITYGYTF,TGTGCCAGCAGTCCCCAGATTACCTATGGCTACACCTTC
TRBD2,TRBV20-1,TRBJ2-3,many,CSATLAGYTDTQYF,TGCAGTGCTACACTAGCGGGGTACACAGATACGCAGTATTTT
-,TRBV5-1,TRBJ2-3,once,CASSLAQGSTDTRYF,TGCGCCAGCAGCTTGGCTCAGGGATCCACAGATACGCGGTATTTT
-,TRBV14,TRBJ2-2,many,CASSQGRTTNTGELFF,TGTGCCAGCAGCCAAGGGAGGACTACGAACACCGGGGAGCTGTTTTTT
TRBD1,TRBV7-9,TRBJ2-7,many,CASSPGTGGLGQYF,TGTGCCAGCAGCCCAGGGACAGGGGGTCTGGGGCAGTACTTC
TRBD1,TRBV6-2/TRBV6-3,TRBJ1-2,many,CASSPTTGNYGYTF,TGTGCCAGCAGTCCAACGACAGGGAACTATGGCTACACCTTC
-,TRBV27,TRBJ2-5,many,CASSPRARDPRGETQYF,TGTGCCAGCAGCCCCCGCGCGCGGGATCCACGGGGAGAGACCCAGTACTTC
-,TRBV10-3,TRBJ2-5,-,CAISAPYQETQYF,TGTGCCATCAGTGCGCCGTATCAAGAGACCCAGTACTTC
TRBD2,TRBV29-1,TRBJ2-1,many,CSAGLAGYNEQFF,TGCAGCGCGGGACTAGCGGGCTACAATGAGCAGTTCTTC
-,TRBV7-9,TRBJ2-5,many,CAIVGGREETQYF,TGTGCCATCGTTGGGGGCCGTGAGGAGACCCAGTACTTC
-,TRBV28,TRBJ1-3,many,CASSPPKGSGNTIYF,TGTGCCAGCAGTCCTCCAAAGGGAAGTGGAAACACCATATATTTT
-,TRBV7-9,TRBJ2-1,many,CASSPDRPLLNEQFF,TGTGCCAGCAGCCCGGACCGACCCTTACTTAATGAGCAGTTCTTC
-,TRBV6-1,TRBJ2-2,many,CASSGTSGTTGELFF,TGTGCCAGCAGTGGGACGTCAGGGACCACCGGGGAGCTGTTTTTT
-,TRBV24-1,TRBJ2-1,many,CATSDPGLQLFF,TGTGCCACCAGTGACCCGGGCCTTCAGCTGTTCTTC
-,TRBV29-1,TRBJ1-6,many,CSVERSGVVHF,TGCAGCGTTGAAAGGTCAGGGGTCGTCCACTTT
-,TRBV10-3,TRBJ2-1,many,CAISAHNNNEQFF,TGTGCCATCAGTGCACACAATAACAATGAGCAGTTCTTC
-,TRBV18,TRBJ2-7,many,CASSPDTDPTYEQYF,TGTGCCAGCTCACCAGACACCGACCCGACCTACGAGCAGTACTTC
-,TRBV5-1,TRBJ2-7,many,CASSLDNYEQYF,TGCGCCAGCAGCTTGGACAACTACGAGCAGTACTTC
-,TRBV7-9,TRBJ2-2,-,CATRSSGNTGELFF,TGTGCCACCAGGAGTAGCGGGAACACCGGGGAGCTGTTTTTT
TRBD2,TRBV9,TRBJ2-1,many,CASSVAGGAKYNEQFF,TGTGCCAGCAGCGTAGCCGGGGGGGCCAAGTACAATGAGCAGTTCTTC
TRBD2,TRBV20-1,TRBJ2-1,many,CSARDHGSSGRYNEQFF,TGCAGTGCTAGAGATCATGGGTCTAGCGGGCGGTACAATGAGCAGTTCTTC
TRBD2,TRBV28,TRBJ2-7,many,CASSSPSGRLYEQYF,TGTGCCAGCAGTTCGCCCAGCGGGAGGCTCTACGAGCAGTACTTC
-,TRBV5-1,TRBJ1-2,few,CASSLSTGINYGYTF,TGCGCCAGCAGCTTATCAACCGGGATCAACTATGGCTACACCTTC
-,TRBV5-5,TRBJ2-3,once,CASSLVQYADTQYF,TGTGCCAGCAGCTTGGTACAGTACGCAGATACGCAGTATTTT
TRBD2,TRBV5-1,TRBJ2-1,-,CASSLESSGRDEQFF,TGCGCCAGCAGCTTGGAGTCTAGCGGAAGGGATGAGCAGTTCTTC
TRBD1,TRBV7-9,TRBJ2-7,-,CASSRTGQPRTHEQYF,TGTGCCAGCAGCCGAACGGGACAGCCTAGAACCCACGAGCAGTACTTC
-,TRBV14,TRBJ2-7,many,CASSQESRSKIGYEQYF,TGTGCCAGCAGCCAAGAAAGTCGGAGTAAGATTGGCTACGAGCAGTACTTC
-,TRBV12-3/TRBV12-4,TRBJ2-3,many,CASSPSLDRTDTQYF,TGTGCCAGCAGCCCGTCCCTCGACCGCACAGATACGCAGTATTTT
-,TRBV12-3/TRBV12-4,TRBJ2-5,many,CASSLNGGEETQYF,TGTGCCAGCAGTTTAAACGGCGGAGAAGAGACCCAGTACTTC
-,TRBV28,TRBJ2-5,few,CASSGGPGETQYF,TGTGCCAGCAGCGGGGGGCCGGGAGAGACCCAGTACTTC
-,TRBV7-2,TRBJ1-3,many,CASSVDRPNTIYF,TGTGCCAGCAGCGTGGACAGACCAAACACCATATATTTT
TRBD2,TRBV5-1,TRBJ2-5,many,CASSLGGTSETQYF,TGCGCCAGCAGCCTGGGAGGGACCTCAGAGACCCAGTACTTC
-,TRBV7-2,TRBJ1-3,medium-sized,CASTFYGGPGNTIYF,TGTGCCAGCACCTTCTATGGGGGGCCTGGAAACACCATATATTTT
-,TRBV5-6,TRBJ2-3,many,CASSLRGRWADTQYF,TGTGCCAGCAGCCTCAGGGGAAGGTGGGCAGATACGCAGTATTTT
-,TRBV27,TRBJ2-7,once,CASSSGTWAYEQYF,TGTGCCAGCAGTTCTGGGACATGGGCCTACGAGCAGTACTTC
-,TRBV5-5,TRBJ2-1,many,CASSFYTTWEQFF,TGTGCCAGCAGCTTCTATACCACATGGGAGCAGTTCTTC
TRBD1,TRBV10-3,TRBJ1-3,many,CAISGGTGAGNTIYF,TGTGCCATCAGTGGTGGGACAGGGGCTGGAAACACCATATATTTT
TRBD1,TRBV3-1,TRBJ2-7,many,CASSPSRTGGQYF,TGTGCCAGCAGCCCCTCCCGGACAGGCGGGCAATACTTC
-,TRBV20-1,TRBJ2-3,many,CSARGLNPEWDTQYF,TGCAGTGCTAGAGGACTCAACCCGGAGTGGGATACGCAGTATTTT
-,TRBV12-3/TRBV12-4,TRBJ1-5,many,CASSLWGEQPQHF,TGTGCCAGCAGTTTGTGGGGGGAACAGCCCCAGCATTTT
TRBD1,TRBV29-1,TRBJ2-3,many,CSVNRGREGAQYF,TGCAGCGTGAACAGGGGCCGCGAAGGGGCGCAGTATTTT
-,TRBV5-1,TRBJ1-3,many,CASSVSSGNTIYF,TGCGCCAGCAGCGTCAGCTCTGGAAACACCATATATTTT
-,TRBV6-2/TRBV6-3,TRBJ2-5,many,CASRDTGRRETQYF,TGTGCCAGCAGAGACACTGGAAGAAGAGAGACCCAGTACTTC
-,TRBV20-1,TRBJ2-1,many,CSARSQASEQFF,TGCAGTGCTAGGTCTCAGGCTAGTGAGCAGTTCTTC
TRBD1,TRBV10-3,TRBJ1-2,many,CAISGQGANYGYTF,TGTGCCATCAGTGGACAGGGAGCTAACTATGGCTACACCTTC
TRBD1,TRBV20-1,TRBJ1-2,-,CSAIGQGKDYGYTF,TGCAGTGCTATCGGACAGGGGAAGGACTATGGCTACACCTTC